This TCR beta chain emerged from a study of blood T cells in healthy people across ages. The study's findings and limits: A roughly linear age-dependent decrease characterized TCR beta diversity per million T cells.

Using a J-beta primer mix together with a sample-barcoded 5' primer, a second PCR was run for about 7 to 12 cycles. Each CDR3 protein is one row after TCRdb ran MiXCR on the 5' RACE reads. The data hold roughly 1.5 million distinct CDR3 sequences, with roughly 43% observed a single time. As concerns this clonotype: The antigen remains undetermined.

This CDR3 is 14 amino acids long. In germline, CDR1 is MNHEY, CDR2 SMNVEV (reference sequence). V lost 8 bases and J lost 11; bases outside the gene matches: 13. Sequenced sample: blood. The clonotype comes from a woman aged 18 to 35 in good health. The chain employs TRBV27 and TRBJ2-5; 11 nucleotides agree with TRBD2. CDR3 amino acids: CASASLAGDNEQYF. As DNA, the CDR3 is TGTGCCAGCGCTTCACTAGCGGGAGATAATGAGCAGTACTTC.